This TCR beta chain is drawn from a study of blood T cell repertoires in COVID-19. The CDR3 spans 16 residues. V was pared by 2 bases and J by 1 base, with 13 bases between. Germline V CDR1 and CDR2: SGHAT, FQNNGV. Clones were read by immunoSEQ multiplex PCR, and TCRdb kept only the in-frame ones, dropping some. The sample yields some 230,000 clones, around 87% seen once. In its sample, this clone was seen a few times. The V and J genes are TRBV11-2 and TRBJ2-3; D may be TRBD1 (6 bases). Sequencing input: PBMCs or T cells enriched from blood (not recorded which). This receptor was identified in a woman aged 18-30 years in a cohort exposed to, infected with or recovered from COVID-19 (not recorded which). CDR3 nucleotide sequence: TGTGCCAGCAGCTTAAAAGGACAGATGGGCACAGATACGCAGTATTTT. This sequence encodes CASSLKGQMGTDTQYF.